The TCR beta chain described here comes from a study of identifying expanded T cells in peripheral blood. During the collection period, no donor immune events like infections were recorded. Method: immunoSEQ multiplex PCR; TCRdb's copy keeps in-frame clones and lacks some. The repertoire holds 80,000 to 90,000 clones, with approximately 83% as singletons. This CDR3 region has 13 residues. CDR1 is MNHEY and CDR2 is SVGAGI in the germline V gene. The germline V and J ends were trimmed by 5 bases and 5 bases, with 9 bases remaining between them. The chain is built from TRBV6-5 and TRBJ2-2; D not certain. The source is a person aged 18 to 70 in good health. The sequencing input was blood. Here the CDR3 reads CASSPPITGELFF. The CDR3 nucleotides are TGTGCCAGCAGTCCCCCAATAACCGGGGAGCTGTTTTTT.